The entry that follows covers one TCR beta chain sequence. Its antigen remains unknown. The data are from a study of T cell clones after liver transplantation. Looking at the study overall: At least one year of complete immunosuppression withdrawal without enzymes over twice normal defined tolerance.

The ends lost 5 bases at V and 3 bases at J; junction bases unmatched: 10. The CDR3 spans 16 residues. Germline assignment: CDR1 MDHEN and CDR2 SYDVKM. Clones were sequenced by immunoSEQ multiplex PCR, and TCRdb holds only the in-frame ones, with some missing. The repertoire holds around 60,000 clones, with 71% as singletons. Study results and limitations: Donor-reactive sequences fell more than third party-reactive ones, suggesting partial deletion. Low donor cell numbers restricted donor-reactive repertoire measurement in two subjects.

This receptor was identified in a human donor who received a liver transplant. The rearrangement links TRBV28 to TRBJ1-5; 7 bases are shared with TRBD1. The source material was CD4+ T cells from blood, sampled before liver transplant. The CDR3 loop reads CASSDPGTAINQPQHF. The DNA of the CDR3 is TGTGCCAGCAGTGACCCCGGGACAGCGATCAATCAGCCCCAGCATTTT.